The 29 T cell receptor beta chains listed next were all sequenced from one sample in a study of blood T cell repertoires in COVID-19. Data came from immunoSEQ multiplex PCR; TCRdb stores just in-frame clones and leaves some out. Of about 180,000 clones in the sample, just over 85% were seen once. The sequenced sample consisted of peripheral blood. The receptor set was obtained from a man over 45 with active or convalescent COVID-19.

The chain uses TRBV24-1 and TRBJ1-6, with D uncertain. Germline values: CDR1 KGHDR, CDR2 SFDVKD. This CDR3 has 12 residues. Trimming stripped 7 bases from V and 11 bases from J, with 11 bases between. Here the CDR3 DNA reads TGTGCCACCAGCCCCCGGGGAACACCCCTCCACTTT. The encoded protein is CATSPRGTPLHF.

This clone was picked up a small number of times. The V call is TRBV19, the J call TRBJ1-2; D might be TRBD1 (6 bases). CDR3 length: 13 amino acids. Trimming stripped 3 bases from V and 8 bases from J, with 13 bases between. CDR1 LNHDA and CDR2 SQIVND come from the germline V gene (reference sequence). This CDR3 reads CASSIGGRRGYTF. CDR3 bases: TGTGCCAGTAGTATCGGGGGGCGCCGGGGCTACACCTTC.

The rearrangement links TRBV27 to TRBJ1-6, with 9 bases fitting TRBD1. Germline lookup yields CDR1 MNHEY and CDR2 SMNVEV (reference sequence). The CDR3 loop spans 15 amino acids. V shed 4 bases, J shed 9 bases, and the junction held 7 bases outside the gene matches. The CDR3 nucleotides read TGTGCCAGCAGTTCACCGGGACAGGGTTCTTCACCCCTCCACTTT. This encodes CASSSPGQGSSPLHF.

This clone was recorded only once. The CDR3 DNA reads as TGTGCCAGCAGTTACGGGCTTAGTTCTGATACGCAGTATTTT. Translating gives CASSYGLSSDTQYF. The chain has TRBV6-5 and TRBJ2-3; D gene unclear. Germline values: CDR1 MNHEY, CDR2 SVGAGI. The length of the CDR3 is 14 residues. Trimming shortened V by 2 bases and J by 6 bases, and 12 bases separated the two germline ends.

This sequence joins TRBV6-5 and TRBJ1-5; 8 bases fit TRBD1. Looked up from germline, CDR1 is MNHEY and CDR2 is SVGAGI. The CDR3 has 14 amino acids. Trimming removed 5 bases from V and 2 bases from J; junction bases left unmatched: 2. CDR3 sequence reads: CASSLTGGNQPQHF. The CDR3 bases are TGTGCCAGCAGTCTGACAGGGGGCAATCAGCCCCAGCATTTT.

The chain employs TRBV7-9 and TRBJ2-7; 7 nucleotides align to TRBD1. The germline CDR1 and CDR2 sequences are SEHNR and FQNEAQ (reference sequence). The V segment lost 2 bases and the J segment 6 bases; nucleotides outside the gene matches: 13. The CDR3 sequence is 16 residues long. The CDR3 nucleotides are TGTGCCAGCAGCTTAATGGACAGTCAAAGGGGGCTCGAGCAGTACTTC. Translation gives CASSLMDSQRGLEQYF.

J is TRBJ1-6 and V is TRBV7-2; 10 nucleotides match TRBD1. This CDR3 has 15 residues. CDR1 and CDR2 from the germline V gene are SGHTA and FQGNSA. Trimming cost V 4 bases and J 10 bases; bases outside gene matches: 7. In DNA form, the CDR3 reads TGTGCCAGCAGCTCCGGGACAGGGGTGGTATCACCCCTCCACTTT. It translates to CASSSGTGVVSPLHF.

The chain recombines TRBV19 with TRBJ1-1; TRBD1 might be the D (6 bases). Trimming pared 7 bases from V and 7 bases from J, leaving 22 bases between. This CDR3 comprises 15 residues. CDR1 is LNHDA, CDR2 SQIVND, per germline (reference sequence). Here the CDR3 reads CASTADSGSAGEAFF. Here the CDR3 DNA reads TGTGCCAGTACTGCGGACAGTGGGTCCGCGGGTGAAGCTTTCTTT.

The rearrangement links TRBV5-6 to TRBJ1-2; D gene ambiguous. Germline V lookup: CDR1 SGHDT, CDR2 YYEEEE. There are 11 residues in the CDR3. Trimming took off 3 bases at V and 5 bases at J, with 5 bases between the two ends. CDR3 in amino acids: CASSSMYGYTF. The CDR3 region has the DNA TGTGCCAGCAGCTCCATGTATGGCTACACCTTC.

The CDR3 spells CASSLGGSGSPDTQYF. As DNA, the CDR3 is TGTGCCAGCAGCTTAGGGGGTAGCGGGAGCCCAGATACGCAGTATTTT. This chain uses TRBV7-2 with TRBJ2-3, with 9 bases identical to TRBD2. Germline CDR1 SGHTA, CDR2 FQGNSA. The J segment lost 4 bases and the V segment lost 1 base, leaving 6 bases of the junction unmatched. This CDR3 contains 16 residues.

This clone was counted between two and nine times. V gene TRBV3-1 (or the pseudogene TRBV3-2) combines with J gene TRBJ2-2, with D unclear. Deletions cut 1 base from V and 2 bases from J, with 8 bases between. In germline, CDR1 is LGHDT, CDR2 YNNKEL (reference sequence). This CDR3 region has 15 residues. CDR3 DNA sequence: TGTGCCAGCAGCCAAGGTGCCTACAACACCGGGGAGCTGTTTTTT. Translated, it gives CASSQGAYNTGELFF.

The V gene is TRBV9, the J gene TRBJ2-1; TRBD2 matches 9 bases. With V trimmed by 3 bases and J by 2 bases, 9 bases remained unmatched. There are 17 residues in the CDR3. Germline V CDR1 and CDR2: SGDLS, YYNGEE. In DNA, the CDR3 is TGTGCCAGCAGCGCCCGACAACTAGCGGGTACCTACAATGAGCAGTTCTTC. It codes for CASSARQLAGTYNEQFF.

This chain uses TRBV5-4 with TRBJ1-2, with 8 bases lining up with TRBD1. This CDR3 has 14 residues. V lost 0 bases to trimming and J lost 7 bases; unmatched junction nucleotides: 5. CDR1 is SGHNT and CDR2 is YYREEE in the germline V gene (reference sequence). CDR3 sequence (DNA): TGTGCCAGCAGCTTGGGGACAGGGCAAAGTGGCTACACCTTC. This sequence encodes CASSLGTGQSGYTF. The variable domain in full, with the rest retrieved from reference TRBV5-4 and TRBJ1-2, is ETGVTQSPTHLIKTRGQQVTLRCSSQSGHNTVSWYQQALGQGPQFIFQYYREEENGRGNFPPRFSGLQFPNYSSELNVNALELDDSALYLCASSLGTGQSGYTFGSGTRLTVV.

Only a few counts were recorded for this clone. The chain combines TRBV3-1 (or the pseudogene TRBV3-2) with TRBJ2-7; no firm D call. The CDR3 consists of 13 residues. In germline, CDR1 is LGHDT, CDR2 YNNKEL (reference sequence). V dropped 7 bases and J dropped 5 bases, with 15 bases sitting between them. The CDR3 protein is CASTAPPGHEQYF. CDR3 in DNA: TGTGCCAGCACCGCCCCCCCAGGCCACGAGCAGTACTTC.

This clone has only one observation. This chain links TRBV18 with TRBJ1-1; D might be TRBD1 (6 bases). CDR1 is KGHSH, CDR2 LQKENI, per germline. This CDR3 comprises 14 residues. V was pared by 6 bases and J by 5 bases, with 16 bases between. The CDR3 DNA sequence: TGTGCCAGCTCCCTTACAGGGAGGGGGACTGAAGCTTTCTTT. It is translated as CASSLTGRGTEAFF.

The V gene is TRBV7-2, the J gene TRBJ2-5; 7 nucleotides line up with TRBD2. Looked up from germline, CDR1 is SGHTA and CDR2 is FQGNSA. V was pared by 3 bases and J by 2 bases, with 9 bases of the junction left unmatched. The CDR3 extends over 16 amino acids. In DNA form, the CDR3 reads TGTGCCAGCAGCTTCCCGGCTGGCGGGGGACAAGAGACCCAGTACTTC. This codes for CASSFPAGGGQETQYF.

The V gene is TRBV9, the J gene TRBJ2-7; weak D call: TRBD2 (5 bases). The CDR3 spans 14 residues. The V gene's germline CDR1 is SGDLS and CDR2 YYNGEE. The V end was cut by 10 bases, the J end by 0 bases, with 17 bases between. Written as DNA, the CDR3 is TGTGCCCCGGGGATTGGACCGCACTCCTACGAGCAGTACTTC. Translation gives CAPGIGPHSYEQYF.

CDR3 coding DNA: TGTGCCATCAGTGAGTCCCGCAATGAGCAGTTCTTC. It translates to CAISESRNEQFF. This chain connects TRBV10-3 to TRBJ2-1, with unresolved D. The CDR3 totals 12 residues. Germline V lookup: CDR1 ENHRY, CDR2 SYGVKD. V lost 0 bases and J 6 bases, leaving 3 bases between the germline ends.

The CDR3 nucleotides read TGTGCCAGCACCCTGGGACAGGGGAATGGCTACACCTTC. The encoded protein is CASTLGQGNGYTF. The V gene is TRBV3-1 (or the pseudogene TRBV3-2), the J gene TRBJ1-2, with 10 bases that match TRBD1. This CDR3 is 13 amino acids long. Germline-derived CDR1 and CDR2 are LGHDT and YNNKEL (reference sequence). Germline trimming cut 7 bases from V and 6 bases from J; bases unmatched to any gene: 5.

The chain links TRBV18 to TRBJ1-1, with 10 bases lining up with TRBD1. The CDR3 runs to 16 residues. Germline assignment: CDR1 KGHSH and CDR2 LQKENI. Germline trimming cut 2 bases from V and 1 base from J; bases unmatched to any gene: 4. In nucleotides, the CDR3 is TGTGCCAGCTCACCAATTAGACAGGGGGCGAACACTGAAGCTTTCTTT. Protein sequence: CASSPIRQGANTEAFF.

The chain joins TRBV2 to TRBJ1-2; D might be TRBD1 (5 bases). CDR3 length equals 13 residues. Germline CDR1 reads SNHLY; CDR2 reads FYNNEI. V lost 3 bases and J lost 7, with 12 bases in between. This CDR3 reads CASSDSGVGGYTF. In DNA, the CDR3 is TGTGCCAGCAGTGATTCGGGGGTGGGTGGCTACACCTTC.

Written as DNA, the CDR3 is TGTGCCAGCAGCTCTAATGGGGGGAGGACTGAAGCTTTCTTT. Protein sequence: CASSSNGGRTEAFF. This chain joins TRBV11-2 and TRBJ1-1, with a weak D call TRBD1 (5 bases). The ends were cut back, 4 bases at V and 5 bases at J, with 14 bases in the middle. The CDR3 contains 14 residues. Germline assignment: CDR1 SGHAT and CDR2 FQNNGV.

For the CDR3, the DNA is TGTGCCAGTTTCGGGCGGGGAGCGGCTGAAGCTTTCTTT. It codes for CASFGRGAAEAFF. V gene TRBV19 combines with J gene TRBJ1-1; no reliable D call. V was clipped by 8 bases and J by 6 bases, with 16 bases between them. Germline V gene sequence: CDR1 LNHDA, CDR2 SQIVND (reference sequence). CDR3 size: 13 residues.

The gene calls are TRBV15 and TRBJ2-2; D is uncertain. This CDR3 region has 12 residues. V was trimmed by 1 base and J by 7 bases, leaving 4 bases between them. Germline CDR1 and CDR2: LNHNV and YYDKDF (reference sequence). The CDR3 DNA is TGTGCCACCAGCAGAGGCGTCGGGGAGCTGTTTTTT. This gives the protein CATSRGVGELFF.

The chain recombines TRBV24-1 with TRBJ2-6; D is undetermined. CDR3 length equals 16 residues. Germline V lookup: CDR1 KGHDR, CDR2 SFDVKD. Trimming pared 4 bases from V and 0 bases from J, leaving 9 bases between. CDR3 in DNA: TGTGCCACCAGTGACCCCTCTAGCTCTGGGGCCAACGTCCTGACTTTC. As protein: CATSDPSSSGANVLTF.

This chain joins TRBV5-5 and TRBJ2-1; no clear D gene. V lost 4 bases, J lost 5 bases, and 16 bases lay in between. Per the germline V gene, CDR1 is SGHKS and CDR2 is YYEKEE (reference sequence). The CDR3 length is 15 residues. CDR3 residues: CASSQAPVVDNEQFF. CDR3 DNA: TGTGCCAGCAGCCAGGCGCCAGTCGTGGACAATGAGCAGTTCTTC.

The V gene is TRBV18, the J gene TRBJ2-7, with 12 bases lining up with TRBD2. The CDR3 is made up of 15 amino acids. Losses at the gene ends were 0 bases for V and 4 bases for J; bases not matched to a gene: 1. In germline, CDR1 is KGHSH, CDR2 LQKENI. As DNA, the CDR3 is TGTGCCAGCTCACCACCCGGACTAGCGGGATACGAGCAGTACTTC. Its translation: CASSPPGLAGYEQYF.

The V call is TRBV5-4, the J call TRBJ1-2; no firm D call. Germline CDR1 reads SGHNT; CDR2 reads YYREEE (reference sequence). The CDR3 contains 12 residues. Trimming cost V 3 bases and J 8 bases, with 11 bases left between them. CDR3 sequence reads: CASSSVWAGYTF. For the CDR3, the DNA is TGTGCCAGCAGCTCCGTGTGGGCGGGCTACACCTTC.

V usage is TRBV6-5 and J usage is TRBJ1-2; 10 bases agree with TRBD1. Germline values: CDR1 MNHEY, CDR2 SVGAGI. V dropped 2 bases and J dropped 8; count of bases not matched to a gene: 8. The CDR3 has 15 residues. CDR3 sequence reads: CASSYDRGRSGGYTF. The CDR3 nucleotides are TGTGCCAGCAGTTACGACAGGGGGCGTTCGGGGGGCTACACCTTC.